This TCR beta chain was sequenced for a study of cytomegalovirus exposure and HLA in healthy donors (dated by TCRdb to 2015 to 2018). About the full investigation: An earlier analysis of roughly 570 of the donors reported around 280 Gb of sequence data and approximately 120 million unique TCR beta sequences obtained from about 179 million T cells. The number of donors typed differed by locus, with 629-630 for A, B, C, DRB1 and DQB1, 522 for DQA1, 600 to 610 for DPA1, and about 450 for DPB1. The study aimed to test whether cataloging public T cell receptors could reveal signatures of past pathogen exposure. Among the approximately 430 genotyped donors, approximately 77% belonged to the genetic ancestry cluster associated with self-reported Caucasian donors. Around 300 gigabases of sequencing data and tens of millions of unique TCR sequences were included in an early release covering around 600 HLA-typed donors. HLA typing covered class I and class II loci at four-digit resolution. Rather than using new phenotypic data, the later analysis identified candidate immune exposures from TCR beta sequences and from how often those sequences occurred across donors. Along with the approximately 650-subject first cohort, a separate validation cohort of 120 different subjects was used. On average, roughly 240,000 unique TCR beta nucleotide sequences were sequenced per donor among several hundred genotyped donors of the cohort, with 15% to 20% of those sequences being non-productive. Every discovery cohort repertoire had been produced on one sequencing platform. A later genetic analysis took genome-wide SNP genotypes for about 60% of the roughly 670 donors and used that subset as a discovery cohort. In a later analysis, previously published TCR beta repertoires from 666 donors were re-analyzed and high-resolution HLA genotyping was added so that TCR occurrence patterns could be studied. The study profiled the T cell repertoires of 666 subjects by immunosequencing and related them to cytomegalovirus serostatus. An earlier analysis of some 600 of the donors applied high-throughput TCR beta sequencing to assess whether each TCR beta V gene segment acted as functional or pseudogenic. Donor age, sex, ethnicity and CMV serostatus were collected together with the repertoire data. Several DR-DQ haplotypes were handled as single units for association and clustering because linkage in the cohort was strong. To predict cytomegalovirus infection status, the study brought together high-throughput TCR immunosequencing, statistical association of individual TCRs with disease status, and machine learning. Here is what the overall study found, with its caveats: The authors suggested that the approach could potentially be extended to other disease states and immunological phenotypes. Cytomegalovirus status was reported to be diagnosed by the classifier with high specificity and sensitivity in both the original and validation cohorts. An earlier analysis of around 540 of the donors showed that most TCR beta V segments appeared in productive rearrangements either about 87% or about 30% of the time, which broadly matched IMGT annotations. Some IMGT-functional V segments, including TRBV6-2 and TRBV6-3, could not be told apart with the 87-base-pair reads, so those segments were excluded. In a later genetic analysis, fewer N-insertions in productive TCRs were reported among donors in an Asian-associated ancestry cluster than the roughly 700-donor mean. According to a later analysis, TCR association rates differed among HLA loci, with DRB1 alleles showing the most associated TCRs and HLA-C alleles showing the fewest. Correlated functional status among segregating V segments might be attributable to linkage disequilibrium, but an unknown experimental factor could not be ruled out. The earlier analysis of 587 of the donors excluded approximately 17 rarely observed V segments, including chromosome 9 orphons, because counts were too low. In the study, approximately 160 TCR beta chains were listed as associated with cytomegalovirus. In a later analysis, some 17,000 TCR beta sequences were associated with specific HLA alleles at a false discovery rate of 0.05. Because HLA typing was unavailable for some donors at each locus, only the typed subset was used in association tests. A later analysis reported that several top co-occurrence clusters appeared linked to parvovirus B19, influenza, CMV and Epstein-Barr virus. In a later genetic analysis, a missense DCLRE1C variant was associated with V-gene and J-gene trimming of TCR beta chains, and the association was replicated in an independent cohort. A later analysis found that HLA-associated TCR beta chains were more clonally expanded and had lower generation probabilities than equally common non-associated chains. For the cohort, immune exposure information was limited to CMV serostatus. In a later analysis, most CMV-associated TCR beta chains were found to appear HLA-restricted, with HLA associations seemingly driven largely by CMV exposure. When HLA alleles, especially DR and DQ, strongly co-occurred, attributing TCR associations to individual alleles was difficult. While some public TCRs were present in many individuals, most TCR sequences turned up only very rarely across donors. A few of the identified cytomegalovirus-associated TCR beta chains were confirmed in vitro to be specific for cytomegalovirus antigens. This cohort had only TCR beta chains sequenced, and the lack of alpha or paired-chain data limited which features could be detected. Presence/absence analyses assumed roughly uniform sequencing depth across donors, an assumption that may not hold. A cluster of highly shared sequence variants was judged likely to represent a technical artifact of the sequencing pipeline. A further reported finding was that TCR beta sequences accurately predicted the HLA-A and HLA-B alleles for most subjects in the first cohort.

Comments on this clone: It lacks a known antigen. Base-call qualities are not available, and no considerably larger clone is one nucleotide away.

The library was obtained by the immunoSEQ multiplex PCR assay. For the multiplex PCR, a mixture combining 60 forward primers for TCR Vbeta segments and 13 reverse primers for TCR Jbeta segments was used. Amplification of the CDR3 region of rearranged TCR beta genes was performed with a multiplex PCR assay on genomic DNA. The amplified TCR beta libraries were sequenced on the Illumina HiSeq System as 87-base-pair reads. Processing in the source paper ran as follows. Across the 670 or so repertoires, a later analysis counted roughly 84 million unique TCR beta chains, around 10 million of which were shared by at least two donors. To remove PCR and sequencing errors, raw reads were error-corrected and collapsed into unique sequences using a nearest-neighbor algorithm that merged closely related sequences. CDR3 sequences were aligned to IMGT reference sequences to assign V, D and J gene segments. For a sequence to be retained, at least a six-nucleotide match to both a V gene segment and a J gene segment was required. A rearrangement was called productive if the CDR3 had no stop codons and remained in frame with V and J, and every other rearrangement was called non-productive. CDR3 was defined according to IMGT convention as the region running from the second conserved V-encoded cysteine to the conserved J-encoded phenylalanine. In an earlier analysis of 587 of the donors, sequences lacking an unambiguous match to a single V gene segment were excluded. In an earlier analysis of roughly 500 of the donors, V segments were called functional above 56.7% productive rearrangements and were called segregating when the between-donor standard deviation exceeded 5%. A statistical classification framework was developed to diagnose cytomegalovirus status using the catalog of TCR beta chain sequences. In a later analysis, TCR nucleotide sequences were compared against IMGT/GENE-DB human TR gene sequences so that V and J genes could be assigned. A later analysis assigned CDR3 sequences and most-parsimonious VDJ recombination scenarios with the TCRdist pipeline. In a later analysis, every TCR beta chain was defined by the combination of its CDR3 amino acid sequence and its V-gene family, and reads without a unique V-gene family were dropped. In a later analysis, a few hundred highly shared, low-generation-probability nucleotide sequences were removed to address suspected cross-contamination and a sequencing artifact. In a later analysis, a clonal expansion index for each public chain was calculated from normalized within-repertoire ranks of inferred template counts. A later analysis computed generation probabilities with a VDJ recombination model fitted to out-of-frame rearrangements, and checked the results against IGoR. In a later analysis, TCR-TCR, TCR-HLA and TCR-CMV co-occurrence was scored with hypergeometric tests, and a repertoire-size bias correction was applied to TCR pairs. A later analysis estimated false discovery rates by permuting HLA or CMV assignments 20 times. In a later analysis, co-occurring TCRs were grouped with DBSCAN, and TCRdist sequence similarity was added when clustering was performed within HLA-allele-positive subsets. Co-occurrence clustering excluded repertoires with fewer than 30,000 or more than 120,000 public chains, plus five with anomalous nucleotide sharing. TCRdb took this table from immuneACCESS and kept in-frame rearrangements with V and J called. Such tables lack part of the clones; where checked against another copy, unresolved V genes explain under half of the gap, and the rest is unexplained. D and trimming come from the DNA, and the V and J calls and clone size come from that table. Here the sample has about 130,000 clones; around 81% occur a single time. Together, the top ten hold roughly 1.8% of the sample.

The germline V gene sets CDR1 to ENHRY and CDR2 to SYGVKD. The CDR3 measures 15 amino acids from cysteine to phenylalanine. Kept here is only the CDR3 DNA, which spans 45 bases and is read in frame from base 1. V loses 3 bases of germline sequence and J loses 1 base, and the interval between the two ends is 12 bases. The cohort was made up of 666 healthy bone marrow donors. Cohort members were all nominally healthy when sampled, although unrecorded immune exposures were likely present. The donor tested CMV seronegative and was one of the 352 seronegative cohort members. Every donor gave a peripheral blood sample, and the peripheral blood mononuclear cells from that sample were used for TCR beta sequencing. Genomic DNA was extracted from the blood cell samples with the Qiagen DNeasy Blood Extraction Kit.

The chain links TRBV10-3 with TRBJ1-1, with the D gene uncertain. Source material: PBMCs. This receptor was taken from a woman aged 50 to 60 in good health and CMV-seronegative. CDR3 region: CAISDPGRTNTEAFF. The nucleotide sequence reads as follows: TGTGCCATCAGTGACCCCGGGAGGACGAACACTGAAGCTTTCTTT.